Shown below are 10 T cell receptor beta chains from a single sample sequenced in a study of T cells in Graves' hyperthyroidism and ophthalmopathy (dated by TCRdb to between 2018 and 2020). Library preparation employed multiplex PCR. The listed sequencing device is Illumina HiSeq 2000. The TCR beta CDR3 regions were amplified from the RNA transcripts. The first round of RT-PCR for the TCR CDR3 was performed with the HTBI primer set and the Qiagen OneStep RT-PCR kit. TCRdb reprocessing: public reads trimmed at Q25 with fastp, clones called with MiXCR, in-frame beta chains kept. Rows with one shared CDR3 protein collapse into an entry with the most common genes and DNA. The sample contains about 600,000 distinct CDR3 sequences, approximately 15% of them found a single time. More than 6% of the sample is taken by the ten largest. Sequences were obtained from blood. These receptors all come from a woman between 18 and 30 years old with Graves' ophthalmopathy.

This clonotype came up many times. This chain links TRBV5-1 with TRBJ2-3; 11 bases agree with TRBD2. The CDR3 totals 16 residues. Germline V gene lookup returns CDR1 SGHRS and CDR2 YFSETQ. With 3 bases clipped from V and 4 bases from J, the junction kept 7 bases outside the gene matches. CDR3 protein: CASSSGTSGTSDTQYF. For the CDR3, the DNA is TGCGCCAGCAGCTCCGGGACTAGCGGAACCTCAGATACGCAGTATTTT.

This clonotype was recorded at least ten times. The chain couples TRBV30 to TRBJ2-2; possibly TRBD2 for D (6 bases). Germline CDR1 and CDR2: GTSNPN and SVGIG (reference sequence). The CDR3 has 14 amino acids. The V gene lost 7 bases and the J gene lost 1 base, with 13 bases spanning the gap. The CDR3 loop reads CASTGTLNTGELFF. CDR3 nucleotides: TGTGCCTCCACCGGGACTTTGAACACCGGGGAGCTGTTTTTT. Variable domain in full (rest from reference TRBV30 and TRBJ2-2): SQTIHQWPATLVQPVGSPLSLECTVEGTSNPNLYWYRQAAGRGLQLLFYSVGIGQISSEVPQNLSASRPQDRQFILSSKKLLLSDSGFYLCASTGTLNTGELFFGEGSRLTVL.

The rearrangement uses TRBV7-9 and TRBJ2-7; a weak D match, TRBD1 (6 bases). Trimming took 5 bases from V and 0 from J, leaving 14 bases between them. CDR1 and CDR2 from the germline V gene are SEHNR and FQNEAQ (reference sequence). The CDR3 is made up of 15 amino acids. As DNA, the CDR3 is TGTGCCAGCAGCCCGGCACAGGGTGGCTCCTACGAGCAGTACTTC. Its protein is CASSPAQGGSYEQYF.

This clonotype was seen a handful of times. V is TRBV12-3 or TRBV12-4 and J is TRBJ2-7; 15 bases are shared with TRBD2. The CDR3 is 15 residues long. Trimming cost V 0 bases and J 9 bases; bases outside gene matches: 3. The CDR3 here is CASSLAGLAGGGQYF. For the CDR3, the DNA is TGTGCCAGCAGTTTAGCGGGACTAGCGGGAGGAGGGCAGTACTTC.

At least ten counts were recorded for this clonotype. The chain employs TRBV12-3 or TRBV12-4 and TRBJ2-4; the D is unclear. V shed 2 bases and J shed 1 base, with 12 bases lying between them. The CDR3 sequence is 16 residues long. CDR3: CASSLTARNAKNIQYF. Here the CDR3 DNA reads TGTGCCAGCAGTTTAACCGCCCGGAACGCCAAAAACATTCAGTACTTC.

The chain employs TRBV11-3 and TRBJ2-3; the match to TRBD2 covers 14 bases. Losses at the gene ends were 4 bases for V and 1 base for J; bases not matched to a gene: 7. This CDR3 comprises 18 residues. The germline V gene has CDR1 SGHNT and CDR2 YENEEA. CDR3 loop: CASSSGLAGVWGTDTQYF. CDR3 in DNA: TGTGCCAGCAGCTCGGGACTAGCGGGAGTGTGGGGCACAGATACGCAGTATTTT. Based on the CDR3 plus reference TRBV11-3 and TRBJ2-3, the full variable domain is EAGVVQSPRYKIIEKKQPVAFWCNPISGHNTLYWYLQNLGQGPELLIRYENEEAVDDSQLPKDRFSAERLKGVDSTLKIQPAELGDSAVYLCASSSGLAGVWGTDTQYFGPGTRLTVL.

Ten or more counts support this clonotype. V is TRBV11-3 and J is TRBJ2-3; no definite D call. This CDR3 is 15 amino acids long. Between the trimmed V and J ends, which lost 1 base and 2 bases, there was a span of 10 bases. CDR1 and CDR2 from the germline V gene are SGHNT and YENEEA. CDR3 coding DNA: TGTGCCAGCAGCTTAGTGGCCCAAACCACAGATACGCAGTATTTT. It specifies CASSLVAQTTDTQYF.

This clonotype was seen many times. A read error may produce the germline difference seen at one junction end. The rearrangement uses TRBV30 and TRBJ2-7, with D possibly matching TRBD1 (6 bases). This CDR3 is 11 amino acids long. Per the germline V gene, CDR1 is GTSNPN and CDR2 is SVGIG (reference sequence). The CDR3 DNA reads TGTGCCTGGGGACAGTCCTCCGAGCAGTACTTC. Amino acids: CAWGQSSEQYF. The full variable domain, completed using reference TRBV30 and TRBJ2-7, is SQTIHQWPATLVQPVGSPLSLECTVEGTSNPNLYWYRQAAGRGLQLLFYSVGIGQISSEVPQNLSASRPQDRQFILSSKKLLLSDSGFYLCAWGQSSEQYFGPGTRLTVT.

This clonotype was found many times. The chain links TRBV3-1 to TRBJ1-1; no definite D call. The CDR3 runs 12 residues. Germline CDR1 LGHDT, CDR2 YNNKEL (reference sequence). Trimming took off 1 base at V and 13 bases at J, with 13 bases between the two ends. CDR3 residues: CASSQATAGFFF. In DNA, the CDR3 is TGTGCCAGCAGCCAAGCAACAGCGGGGTTTTTCTTT.

This clonotype was detected only a few times. The rearrangement joins TRBV7-9 to TRBJ2-5; no reliable D call. The CDR3 totals 12 residues. Germline assignment: CDR1 SEHNR and CDR2 FQNEAQ (reference sequence). Trimming removed 6 bases from V and 2 bases from J, with 7 bases in between. The CDR3 spells CASRTAQETQYF. The CDR3 DNA follows: TGTGCCAGCAGAACAGCACAAGAGACCCAGTACTTC.